This T cell receptor beta chain was identified in a study of regulatory T cells in long-lasting Graves disease. Overall study results and limits: Sharing of public clonotypes was greater in persistent patients (2,741) than in new patients (roughly 1,000).

V lost 5 bases and J lost 7, with 12 bases in between. The CDR3 is 12 residues long. Germline V lookup: CDR1 MDHEN, CDR2 SYDVKM. Combining iRepertoire HTBI primers with Arm-PCR of CDR3 regions, the authors built TCR beta libraries. Original methodology: Overall, samples carried around 68 TRBV and 15 or so TRBJ segments. TCRdb called the multiplex PCR reads again in MiXCR, with one record for every CDR3 protein. V and J calls and clone size were set by TCRdb, not the authors. Altogether some 450,000 distinct CDR3 sequences are present, 16% being singletons, with the ten largest covering around a tenth. Time point denoted: newly diagnosed GD, antithyroid drugs for less than 3 months. Construction of the TCR library relied on RNA isolated from PBMCs. A remark on this clonotype: Antigen unknown.

These data are also associated with another study on T cells in Graves' hyperthyroidism and ophthalmopathy. Turning to that study: For Graves' hyperthyroidism to be stable, ophthalmopathy could not progress within 18 months. Blood also carried most thyroid clonotypes expanded above 0.001.

The rearrangement joins TRBV28 to TRBJ2-7, with no clear D. Sequenced here: peripheral blood mononuclear cells (PBMCs), sampled at new diagnosis, from a patient treated with antithyroid drugs. The source is a young woman with Graves disease. The DNA for the CDR3 is TGTGCCAGCAGTATTGGACCTAGGGAGCAGTACTTC. This encodes CASSIGPREQYF.